The rows below give T cell receptor beta chains drawn from one sample of a study of blood T cell repertoires in COVID-19. Generated by immunoSEQ multiplex PCR, the TCRdb table keeps only in-frame clones and is missing some. The table has some 250,000 clones, 70% to 90% seen once; the top ten hold over 6%. Source material: peripheral blood. The receptors shown here come from a woman in her sixties or seventies with active or convalescent COVID-19. Each CDR3 is given with its conserved first and last residue. A D gene is named only where the DNA matches it firmly. Where a row states a size, it is once, few, many or the class of an expanded clone; other rows omit it.

clone_size	d_call	v_call	j_call	cdr3_nt	cdr3_aa
NA	NA	TRBV12-3/TRBV12-4	TRBJ1-2	TGTGCCAGCAGCCCACATATCAACTATGGCTACACCTTC	CASSPHINYGYTF
NA	NA	TRBV3-1/TRBV3-2	TRBJ2-3	TGTGCCAGCAGCGGGGGCCAAACTAGCACAGATACGCAGTATTTT	CASSGGQTSTDTQYF
NA	NA	TRBV19	TRBJ1-5	TGTGCCAGTATTATCGGGGGAGATCAGCCCCAGCATTTT	CASIIGGDQPQHF
once	TRBD2	TRBV19	TRBJ2-1	TGTGCCAGTAACAAGCGGGGATTGGTGGATGAGCAGTTCTTC	CASNKRGLVDEQFF
NA	NA	TRBV6-1	TRBJ2-3	TGTGCCAGCAGTGAAATCGGGACTCGCACAGATACGCAGTATTTT	CASSEIGTRTDTQYF
NA	NA	TRBV2	TRBJ1-5	TGTGCCAGCAGTGCTGATTCAGGGGATCAGCCCCAGCATTTT	CASSADSGDQPQHF
NA	NA	TRBV7-2	TRBJ2-1	TGTGCCAGCGGCCACAGGGTACCGAATGAGCAGTTCTTC	CASGHRVPNEQFF
NA	TRBD1	TRBV10-1	TRBJ1-2	TGCGCCAGCAGCCCGGGGGGGACAGGGTTCTATGGCTACACCTTC	CASSPGGTGFYGYTF
NA	TRBD1	TRBV27	TRBJ2-5	TGTGCCAGCAGCCACAGGGGGGAAGAGACCCAGTACTTC	CASSHRGEETQYF
NA	NA	TRBV9	TRBJ1-3	TGTGCCAGCAGCGCGAACCCGGGTTTGAGTGGAAACACCATATATTTT	CASSANPGLSGNTIYF